These 4 T cell receptor beta chains came from one sample sequenced in a study of blood T cell repertoires in COVID-19. This table comes from immunoSEQ multiplex PCR, and its TCRdb copy is limited to in-frame clones, with some not included. The table records fewer than 250,000 clones, roughly 85% of them present only once. Material for sequencing was peripheral blood. Receptor source: a woman in her thirties or forties with active or convalescent COVID-19.

The rearrangement joins TRBV6-5 to TRBJ1-2, with D possibly being TRBD1 (5 bases). V was shortened by 0 bases and J by 8 bases, with 16 bases between the two germline ends. Germline CDR1 and CDR2: MNHEY and SVGAGI. The CDR3 length is 15 residues. CDR3 region: CASSYSGNRLWGYTF. CDR3 nucleotides: TGTGCCAGCAGTTACTCGGGGAACAGGCTTTGGGGCTACACCTTC.

The chain is built from TRBV5-1 and TRBJ1-6, with a weak D call TRBD1 (5 bases). Germline V lookup: CDR1 SGHRS, CDR2 YFSETQ. V dropped 0 bases and J dropped 5 bases, with 12 bases sitting between them. This CDR3 is 16 amino acids long. The DNA for the CDR3 is TGCGCCAGCAGCTTGGGGAAGGGGCTAGATAATTCACCCCTCCACTTT. As protein: CASSLGKGLDNSPLHF.

The V gene is TRBV7-2, the J gene TRBJ2-5; D perhaps matches TRBD1 (6 bases). This CDR3 comprises 12 residues. Germline CDR1 and CDR2: SGHTA and FQGNSA. The V and J ends lost 5 bases and 5 bases respectively, with 9 bases between them. CDR3 loop: CASSQGRETQYF. The CDR3 DNA sequence: TGTGCCAGCAGCCAGGGGCGGGAGACCCAGTACTTC.

The genes are TRBV5-1 and TRBJ2-7; TRBD1 agrees at 9 bases. V shed 4 bases and J 5 bases; nucleotides not matched to a gene: 1. This CDR3 contains 12 residues. CDR1 SGHRS and CDR2 YFSETQ come from the germline V gene. The CDR3 here is CASSRQGDEQYF. In DNA form, the CDR3 reads TGCGCCAGCAGCCGACAGGGGGACGAGCAGTACTTC. The complete variable domain, with remaining parts taken from reference TRBV5-1 and TRBJ2-7, reads KAGVTQTPRYLIKTRGQQVTLSCSPISGHRSVSWYQQTPGQGLQFLFEYFSETQRNKGNFPGRFSGRQFSNSRSEMNVSTLELGDSALYLCASSRQGDEQYFGPGTRLTVT.